Listed here are 4 T cell receptor beta chains from one sample, sequenced in a study of CD8 T cells in ankylosing spondylitis (dated by TCRdb to about 2017). Library method: 5' RACE. The run used an Illumina HiSeq 2500. Using fastp trimming at Q25 and MiXCR clonotype assembly, TCRdb reanalyzed the public sequencing data and kept in-frame beta chains. For every CDR3 protein sequence, its rows merge into one entry that carries the most common genes and DNA. The sample table shows some 220,000 distinct CDR3 sequences, and roughly 10% are seen once. The ten largest account for around 3% of the sample. The sample consisted of blood, either unsorted or a sorted T cell fraction (not recorded which). These receptors were collected from a male donor with ankylosing spondylitis or in good health (not recorded which).

In this sample, this clonotype turned up a few times. This chain links TRBV4-2 with TRBJ2-5, with 7 nucleotides matching TRBD2. The CDR3 is 16 residues long. Trimming at V came to 0 bases and at J to 4 bases, leaving 8 bases not matched to a gene. The germline gives CDR1 LGHNA, CDR2 YNFKEQ. CDR3 bases: TGTGCCAGCAGCCAAGATCCGACTAGCCTGTCAGAGACCCAGTACTTC. It encodes CASSQDPTSLSETQYF.

The chain recombines TRBV7-2 with TRBJ2-7; 12 bases are a match to TRBD2. V shed 3 bases, J shed 4 bases, and the junction held 4 bases outside the gene matches. Germline V gene lookup returns CDR1 SGHTA and CDR2 FQGNSA. This CDR3 is 15 amino acids long. CDR3 DNA: TGTGCCAGCAGCTTGGGACTAGCGGGCCTGTACGAGCAGTACTTC. As protein: CASSLGLAGLYEQYF.

This clonotype was seen a few times. The rearrangement joins TRBV19 to TRBJ2-3, with a possible D match to TRBD2 (6 bases). V shed 4 bases and J shed 0 bases, with 17 bases lying between them. The CDR3 runs to 17 residues. Germline V gene data show CDR1 as LNHDA and CDR2 as SQIVND (reference sequence). CDR3 amino acids: CASSNSATSFSTDTQYF. DNA of the CDR3: TGTGCCAGTAGTAATTCGGCGACTAGTTTTAGCACAGATACGCAGTATTTT.

The table lists this clonotype with many counts. The chain joins TRBV29-1 to TRBJ2-3; D not resolved. V was shortened by 4 bases and J by 2 bases, with 19 bases between the two germline ends. CDR1 is SQVTM, CDR2 ANQGSEA, per germline. The CDR3 has 16 amino acids. The DNA for the CDR3 is TGCAGCGTTGGGGGAATATCCCTTTCGTTCACAGATACGCAGTATTTT. Translation gives CSVGGISLSFTDTQYF.